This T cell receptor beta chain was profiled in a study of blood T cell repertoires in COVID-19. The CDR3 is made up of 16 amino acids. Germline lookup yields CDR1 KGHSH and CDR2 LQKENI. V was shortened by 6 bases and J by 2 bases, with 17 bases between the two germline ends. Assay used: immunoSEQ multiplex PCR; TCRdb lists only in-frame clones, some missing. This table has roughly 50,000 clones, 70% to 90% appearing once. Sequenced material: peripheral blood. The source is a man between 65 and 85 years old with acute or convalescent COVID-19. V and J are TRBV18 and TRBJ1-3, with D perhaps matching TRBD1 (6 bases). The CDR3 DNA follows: TGTGCCAGCTCCCCGCCAGACAGGCTAACTGGAAACACCATATATTTT. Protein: CASSPPDRLTGNTIYF.